This entry lists 30 T cell receptor beta chains sequenced from one sample in a study of blood T cells in healthy people across ages. A second 7 to 11 cycle PCR used barcoded and J-beta primers. TCRdb reprocessed the 5' RACE reads via MiXCR and lists one record per CDR3 protein. This repertoire shows about 1,500,000 distinct CDR3 sequences, roughly 40% found once; its top ten account for 7% to 9.5%. Sequencing was carried out using blood. The receptors come from a woman aged 18 to 35 in good health.

This clonotype has just a few counts. This sequence joins TRBV7-2 and TRBJ2-5; no firm D call. Looked up from germline, CDR1 is SGHTA and CDR2 is FQGNSA. Trimming shortened V by 2 bases and J by 3 bases, and 4 bases separated the two germline ends. CDR3 length equals 12 residues. CDR3 nucleotides: TGTGCCAGCAGCTTATTCAAAGAGACCCAGTACTTC. It specifies CASSLFKETQYF.

Of note for this clonotype: Germline is not matched at one junction end, which may reflect a read error. The V gene is TRBV12-3 or TRBV12-4, the J gene TRBJ2-7; D uncertain. The length of the CDR3 is 13 residues. Here the CDR3 DNA reads TGTGCCTGCAGCCCTGGACCGCCCGGGGAGCAGTACTTC. Residues: CACSPGPPGEQYF.

Points on this clonotype: A junction end diverges from the germline sequence, so it may reflect a read error. The CDR3 reads CSAREGADSPPHF. The CDR3 DNA reads as TGCAGTGCTAGGGAAGGGGCTGATTCACCCCCCCACTTT. The genes are TRBV20-1 and TRBJ1-6; D may be TRBD1 (5 bases). The CDR3 has 13 residues. CDR1 and CDR2 from the germline V gene are DFQATT and SNEGSKA (reference sequence).

This chain uses TRBV20-1 with TRBJ2-5; the D is unclear. Germline CDR1 and CDR2: DFQATT and SNEGSKA (reference sequence). The V end lost 0 bases, the J end lost 5 bases, and 10 bases lay between the germline ends. This CDR3 has 13 amino acids. The CDR3 spells CSARDRSGETQYF. The CDR3 nucleotides read TGCAGTGCTAGAGATCGCTCTGGGGAGACCCAGTACTTC.

The V call is TRBV3-1, the J call TRBJ2-3, with no clear D. CDR3 length equals 14 residues. CDR1 and CDR2 (germline): LGHDT, YNNKEL (reference sequence). V was pared by 4 bases and J by 2 bases, with 10 bases between. The CDR3 sequence: CASSPVGNTDTQYF. CDR3 sequence (DNA): TGTGCCAGCAGCCCCGTGGGAAACACAGATACGCAGTATTTT.

V and J are TRBV7-3 and TRBJ2-7, with D possibly being TRBD1 (6 bases). Near its end, the DNA agrees better with TRBJ2-5, so the J call may be wrong. Germline values: CDR1 SGHTA, CDR2 FQGTGA. The CDR3 has 16 amino acids. CDR3 in DNA: TGTGCCAGCAGCTTAGGGGGTCTACAGGGAGTGGAGACCCAGTACTTC. This translates into CASSLGGLQGVETQYF.

The rearrangement uses TRBV12-3 or TRBV12-4 and TRBJ2-5, with 14 bases lining up with TRBD2. The J call may be incorrect, as the DNA end agrees better with TRBJ2-7. The CDR3 spans 15 residues. In DNA form, the CDR3 reads TGTGCCAGCAGTAGGACTAGCGGGAGGACCTACGAGCAGTACTTC. Protein: CASSRTSGRTYEQYF.

V gene TRBV27 combines with J gene TRBJ2-7, with a tentative D call TRBD2 (5 bases). CDR3 length: 14 residues. V was clipped by 4 bases and J by 2 bases, with 12 bases between them. Per the germline V gene, CDR1 is MNHEY and CDR2 is SMNVEV (reference sequence). CDR3 in DNA: TGTGCCAGCAGTTCCTGGGCGGGTACCTACGAGCAGTACTTC. Translated: CASSSWAGTYEQYF.

The chain links TRBV15 to TRBJ2-3; D may be TRBD1 (6 bases). V was pared by 0 bases and J by 4 bases, with 14 bases between. The CDR3 totals 16 residues. Germline assignment: CDR1 LNHNV and CDR2 YYDKDF (reference sequence). DNA of the CDR3: TGTGCCACCAGCAGAGAGGTCCAGGGGATTGCAGATACGCAGTATTTT. This codes for CATSREVQGIADTQYF. Full variable domain (missing parts from reference TRBV15 and TRBJ2-3): DAMVIQNPRYQVTQFGKPVTLSCSQTLNHNVMYWYQQKSSQAPKLLFHYYDKDFNNEADTPDNFQSRRPNTSFCFLDIRSPGLGDTAMYLCATSREVQGIADTQYFGPGTRLTVL.

This clonotype appeared many times. This chain connects TRBV29-1 to TRBJ2-7, with 7 bases that match TRBD1. Germline CDR1 and CDR2: SQVTM and ANQGSEA. The length of the CDR3 is 12 residues. Trimming removed 4 bases from V and 3 bases from J; junction bases left unmatched: 3. This chain's CDR3 is CSVAQGDYEQYF. Written as DNA, the CDR3 is TGCAGCGTTGCGCAGGGGGACTACGAGCAGTACTTC.

There are a few counts of this clonotype. The chain has TRBV6-5 and TRBJ1-2; no firm D call. Trimming shortened V by 10 bases and J by 1 base, and 16 bases separated the two germline ends. Germline CDR1 and CDR2: MNHEY and SVGAGI. The CDR3 consists of 14 residues. DNA of the CDR3: TGTGCCACCCGTCCTGGAACCCGTAACTATGGCTACACCTTC. Its translation: CATRPGTRNYGYTF.

This clonotype appeared a few times. V usage is TRBV7-2 and J usage is TRBJ2-1, with D possibly being TRBD2 (6 bases). The closer fit of TRBJ2-7 to the DNA end suggests the J call may be wrong. The CDR3 spans 15 residues. Germline CDR1 and CDR2: SGHTA and FQGNSA. The CDR3 DNA reads TGTGCCAGCAGCAATAGCGGTTTCTCCTACAATGAGCAGTACTTC. This encodes CASSNSGFSYNEQYF.

This clonotype occurred a few times. This sequence joins TRBV7-2 and TRBJ2-1; 8 bases line up with TRBD2. Trimming removed 1 base from V and 7 bases from J; junction bases left unmatched: 9. The CDR3 totals 16 residues. Germline V gene sequence: CDR1 SGHTA, CDR2 FQGNSA. CDR3 loop: CASSLVELAGKNEQFF. As DNA, the CDR3 is TGTGCCAGCAGCTTAGTAGAGCTAGCGGGTAAGAATGAGCAGTTCTTC. Full variable domain (remainder filled in from reference TRBV7-2 and TRBJ2-1): GAGVSQSPSNKVTEKGKDVELRCDPISGHTALYWYRQSLGQGLEFLIYFQGNSAPDKSGLPSDRFSAERTGGSVSTLTIQRTQQEDSAVYLCASSLVELAGKNEQFFGPGTRLTVL.

This clonotype has a count of ten or more. This sequence joins TRBV12-3 or TRBV12-4 and TRBJ2-5; a weak D match, TRBD2 (6 bases). This CDR3 is built from 12 residues. Trimming pared 7 bases from V and 5 bases from J, leaving 11 bases between. The CDR3, as DNA: TGTGCCAGCACCTCCGGAGGGGAGACCCAGTACTTC. Protein: CASTSGGETQYF.

This chain connects TRBV9 to TRBJ1-6, with TRBD1 matching over 7 bases. The V segment lost 0 bases and the J segment 9 bases; nucleotides outside the gene matches: 6. This CDR3 spans 15 amino acids. The germline CDR1 and CDR2 sequences are SGDLS and YYNGEE. CDR3 sequence (DNA): TGTGCCAGCAGCGTAGCTACAGGGGTCAGTTCACCCCTCCACTTT. This sequence encodes CASSVATGVSSPLHF.

This clonotype was picked up a small number of times. V usage is TRBV10-3 and J usage is TRBJ1-5, with D maybe TRBD1 (6 bases). CDR1 ENHRY and CDR2 SYGVKD come from the germline V gene. V lost 2 bases and J lost 7, with 15 bases in between. The CDR3 sequence is 15 residues long. The CDR3 DNA reads TGTGCCATCAGTGAGACACAGGGAACCGGACAGCCCCAGCATTTT. Amino acids: CAISETQGTGQPQHF.

The rearrangement joins TRBV7-2 to TRBJ2-1; weak D call: TRBD1 (6 bases). Germline values: CDR1 SGHTA, CDR2 FQGNSA. V lost 5 bases and J lost 12, with 17 bases in between. This CDR3 is built from 13 residues. The chain's CDR3 is CASSVEMQGRQFF. In DNA, the CDR3 is TGTGCCAGCAGCGTAGAAATGCAGGGGAGGCAGTTCTTC. The variable domain in full, with the rest retrieved from reference TRBV7-2 and TRBJ2-1, is GAGVSQSPSNKVTEKGKDVELRCDPISGHTALYWYRQSLGQGLEFLIYFQGNSAPDKSGLPSDRFSAERTGGSVSTLTIQRTQQEDSAVYLCASSVEMQGRQFFGPGTRLTVL.

The chain joins TRBV20-1 to TRBJ2-4; 7 bases match TRBD2. The J call may not be correct, given that the DNA end is closer to TRBJ2-7. The CDR3 is 13 amino acids. In germline, CDR1 is DFQATT, CDR2 SNEGSKA (reference sequence). CDR3 sequence: CSARPAGYHEQYF. The DNA of the CDR3 is TGCAGTGCTAGACCAGCGGGGTACCACGAGCAGTACTTC.

Only one count was recorded for this clonotype. The junction differs from germline at one of its ends, possibly a read error. The chain links TRBV5-1 to TRBJ2-2, with 7 bases fitting TRBD1. The CDR3 length is 15 residues. The germline gives CDR1 SGHRS, CDR2 YFSETQ. The CDR3 DNA is TGCGCTAGCAGCTTAGGTGACCGAACAGGGGCGGAGCTGTTTTTT. Protein: CASSLGDRTGAELFF.

In its sample, this clonotype was seen a few times. V is TRBV4-1 and J is TRBJ2-1; tentatively, D is TRBD2 (6 bases). The CDR3 loop spans 15 amino acids. V shed 4 bases and J shed 4 bases, with 14 bases lying between them. CDR1 is MGHRA and CDR2 is YSYEKL in the germline V gene. This CDR3 is CASSPGIAAYNEQFF. For the CDR3, the DNA is TGCGCCAGCAGCCCCGGAATAGCGGCATACAATGAGCAGTTCTTC.

This chain joins TRBV2 and TRBJ2-4; possible D gene TRBD2, 5 bases. The J call may be mistaken, given a closer DNA end match to TRBJ2-5. CDR3 size: 16 residues. The germline V gene has CDR1 SNHLY and CDR2 FYNNEI. The CDR3 protein is CASSYTDSPGRETQYF. The CDR3 DNA reads as TGTGCCAGCAGTTACACGGACTCCCCTGGGCGGGAGACCCAGTACTTC.

This clonotype was observed a handful of times. The chain uses TRBV12-5 and TRBJ2-4; TRBD1 is a possible D gene (6 bases). The J call may be incorrect, as the DNA end agrees better with TRBJ2-7. Germline values: CDR1 LGHNT, CDR2 FRNRAP. This CDR3 spans 16 amino acids. CDR3 loop: CASGSGQLWVGSEQYF. As DNA, the CDR3 is TGTGCTAGTGGTTCCGGACAGCTATGGGTAGGGTCCGAGCAGTACTTC.

This chain links TRBV28 with TRBJ1-6, with D uncertain. V lost 6 bases to trimming and J lost 7 bases, with 19 bases between them. This CDR3 has 16 residues. In germline, CDR1 is MDHEN, CDR2 SYDVKM. This chain's CDR3 is CASSPLSSRWNSPLHF. DNA of the CDR3: TGTGCCAGCAGCCCACTGTCTTCTAGGTGGAATTCACCCCTCCACTTT. The variable domain in full, with the rest retrieved from reference TRBV28 and TRBJ1-6, is DVKVTQSSRYLVKRTGEKVFLECVQDMDHENMFWYRQDPGLGLRLIYFSYDVKMKEKGDIPEGYSVSREKKERFSLILESASTNQTSMYLCASSPLSSRWNSPLHFGNGTRLTVT.

This clonotype was seen repeatedly, ten times or more. This chain's CDR3 is CASSWEAVGEQFF. Here the CDR3 DNA reads TGTGCCAGCAGTTGGGAGGCCGTAGGTGAGCAGTTCTTC. V gene TRBV27 combines with J gene TRBJ2-1; TRBD2 is a possible D gene (6 bases). The V gene lost 4 bases and the J gene lost 9 bases, with 13 bases spanning the gap. CDR1 is MNHEY, CDR2 SMNVEV, per germline (reference sequence). The CDR3 spans 13 residues.

The chain combines TRBV11-2 with TRBJ2-1; either TRBD1 or TRBD2 may fit D (6 bases each). Trimming removed 1 base from V and 7 bases from J, with 23 bases in between. Germline CDR1 reads SGHAT; CDR2 reads FQNNGV. This CDR3 contains 18 residues. The CDR3 nucleotides are TGTGCCAGCAGCTTAGGAGGCTCGGGGGCATCCGCCCCAAATGAGCAGTTCTTC. Its translation: CASSLGGSGASAPNEQFF.

The chain employs TRBV10-3 and TRBJ2-5; D is perhaps TRBD1 or TRBD2 (5 bases each). Trimming took off 6 bases at V and 0 bases at J, with 14 bases between the two ends. The CDR3 runs 15 residues. Germline CDR1 is ENHRY and CDR2 is SYGVKD. The CDR3 region has the DNA TGTGCCATCAGGCCGGGACGGGTGGACCAAGAGACCCAGTACTTC. This gives the protein CAIRPGRVDQETQYF.

The rearrangement uses TRBV5-1 and TRBJ2-7; TRBD2 matches at 16 bases. J was trimmed by 2 bases and V by 4 bases; bases with no gene match: 6. Germline CDR1 SGHRS, CDR2 YFSETQ. The CDR3 is 17 amino acids. The CDR3 loop is CASSAGLAGGIPYEQYF. The DNA for the CDR3 is TGCGCCAGCAGCGCGGGACTAGCGGGAGGGATCCCCTACGAGCAGTACTTC. The complete variable domain, with remaining parts taken from reference TRBV5-1 and TRBJ2-7, reads KAGVTQTPRYLIKTRGQQVTLSCSPISGHRSVSWYQQTPGQGLQFLFEYFSETQRNKGNFPGRFSGRQFSNSRSEMNVSTLELGDSALYLCASSAGLAGGIPYEQYFGPGTRLTVT.

Comment on this clonotype: A much larger clone differs by one base, so this may be a read error. This chain joins TRBV20-1 and TRBJ2-4; D possibly corresponds to TRBD2 (5 bases). CDR3 length equals 16 residues. Germline V CDR1 and CDR2: DFQATT, SNEGSKA (reference sequence). CDR3 sequence reads: CSAGEADYLAKNIQYF. CDR3 nucleotides: TGCAGTGCTGGAGAGGCAGACTATCTAGCCAAAAACATTCAGTACTTC.

The gene calls are TRBV18 and TRBJ2-1, with unresolved D. The CDR3 runs to 14 residues. The germline V gene encodes CDR1 KGHSH and CDR2 LQKENI. Trimming pared 3 bases from V and 6 bases from J, leaving 12 bases between. The CDR3 here is CASSPAVSGNEQFF. The CDR3 bases are TGTGCCAGCTCACCCGCTGTTTCAGGCAATGAGCAGTTCTTC.

About this clonotype: A much larger clone differs from this one at a single base, so this may be a read error. V gene TRBV5-1 combines with J gene TRBJ1-2, with D tentatively TRBD1 (5 bases). This CDR3 is 12 amino acids long. Germline V gene data show CDR1 as SGHRS and CDR2 as YFSETQ. This chain's CDR3 is CTSSLDGGGYTF. The CDR3 region has the DNA TGCACCAGCAGCTTGGACGGGGGTGGCTACACCTTC. Combining the CDR3 with reference TRBV5-1 and TRBJ1-2 gives the whole variable domain KAGVTQTPRYLIKTRGQQVTLSCSPISGHRSVSWYQQTPGQGLQFLFEYFSETQRNKGNFPGRFSGRQFSNSRSEMNVSTLELGDSALYLCTSSLDGGGYTFGSGTRLTVV.